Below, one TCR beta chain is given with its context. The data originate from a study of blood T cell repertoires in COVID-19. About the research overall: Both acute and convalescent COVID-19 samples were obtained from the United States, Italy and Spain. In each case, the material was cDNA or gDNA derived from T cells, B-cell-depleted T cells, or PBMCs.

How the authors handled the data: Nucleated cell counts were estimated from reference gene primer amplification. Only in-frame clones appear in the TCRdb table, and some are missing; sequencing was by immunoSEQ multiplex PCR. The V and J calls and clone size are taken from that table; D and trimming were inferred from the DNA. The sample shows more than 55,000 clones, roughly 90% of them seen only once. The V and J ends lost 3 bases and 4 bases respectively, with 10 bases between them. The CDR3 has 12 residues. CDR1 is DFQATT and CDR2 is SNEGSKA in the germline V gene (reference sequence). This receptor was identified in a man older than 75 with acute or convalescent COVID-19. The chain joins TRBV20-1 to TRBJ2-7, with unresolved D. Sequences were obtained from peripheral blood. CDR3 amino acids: CSASFGGYEQYF. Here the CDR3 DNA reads TGCAGTGCTAGTTTCGGCGGTTACGAGCAGTACTTC.